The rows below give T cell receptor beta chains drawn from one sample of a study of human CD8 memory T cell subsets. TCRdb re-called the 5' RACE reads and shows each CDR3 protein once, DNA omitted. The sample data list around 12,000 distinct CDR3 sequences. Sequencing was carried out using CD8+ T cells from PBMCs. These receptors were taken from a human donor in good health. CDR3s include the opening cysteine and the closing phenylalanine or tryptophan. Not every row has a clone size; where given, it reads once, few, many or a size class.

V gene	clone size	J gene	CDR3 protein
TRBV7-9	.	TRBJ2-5	CASSPGPAQETQYF
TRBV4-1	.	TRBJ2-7	CASSQASYEQYF
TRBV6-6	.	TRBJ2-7	CASSYSEEQYF
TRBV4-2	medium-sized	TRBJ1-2	CASSQGSRYGYTF
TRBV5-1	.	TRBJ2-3	CASSPGQGWTDTQYF
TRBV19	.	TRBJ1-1	CASSFTGLNTEAFF
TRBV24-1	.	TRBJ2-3	CATSAPVTDTQYF
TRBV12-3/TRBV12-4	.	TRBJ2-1	CASSQGDNEQFF
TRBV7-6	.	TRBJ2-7	CASSLWQVGSYEQYF
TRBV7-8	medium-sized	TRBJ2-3	CASSSSGRGADTQYF
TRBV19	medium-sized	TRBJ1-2	CASSISGDKVNGYTF
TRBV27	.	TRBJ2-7	CASSAPLAGDYEQYF
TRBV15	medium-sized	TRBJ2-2	CATSRDWTGGITGELFF
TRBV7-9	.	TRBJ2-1	CASSSAYNEQFF
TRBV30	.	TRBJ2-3	CAWRPAGASTDTQYF
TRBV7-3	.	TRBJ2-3	CASSFGSGDSEYF
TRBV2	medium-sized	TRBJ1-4	CASSGRGIEKLFF
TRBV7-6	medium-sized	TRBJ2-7	CASSPSGGSPLEQYF
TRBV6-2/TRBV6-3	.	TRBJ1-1	CASSLSGNTEAFF
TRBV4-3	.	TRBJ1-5	CASSQDTGLSNQPQHF
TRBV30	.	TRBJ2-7	CAWRNRGVYEQYF
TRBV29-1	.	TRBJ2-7	CSVDVGGQGSDEQYF
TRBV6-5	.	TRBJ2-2	CASSPETGYGELFF
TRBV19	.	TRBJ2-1	CASSPSLDNEQFF
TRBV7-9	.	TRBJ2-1	CASSLEQAEQFF
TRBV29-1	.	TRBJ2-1	CSVAGALNEQFF
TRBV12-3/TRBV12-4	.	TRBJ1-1	CASSSGTDWNTEAFF
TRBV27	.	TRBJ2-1	CASRIGGSSYNEQFF
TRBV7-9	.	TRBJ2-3	CASSSVSGRARDTQYF
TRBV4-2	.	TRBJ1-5	CASSQVIGENQPQHF
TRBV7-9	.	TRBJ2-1	CASSSLISQDVNEQFF
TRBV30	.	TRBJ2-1	CASRTGRGAYNEQFF
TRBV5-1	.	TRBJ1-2	CASSLVSGGNDYGYTF
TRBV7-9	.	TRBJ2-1	CATRPGGAGLLDEQFF
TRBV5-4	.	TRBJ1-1	CASSSYRESTEAFF
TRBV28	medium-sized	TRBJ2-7	CASKGVGSGGAGEQYF
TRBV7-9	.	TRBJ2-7	CASSLARGTSVYEQYF
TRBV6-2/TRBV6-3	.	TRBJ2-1	CASGTAFYNEQFF
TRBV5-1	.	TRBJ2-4	CASKEGGGNIQYF
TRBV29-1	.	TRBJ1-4	CSVVFVGGKLFF
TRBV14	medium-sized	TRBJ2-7	CASSQVDPEGQYF
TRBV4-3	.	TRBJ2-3	CASSQDWEGRDTQYF